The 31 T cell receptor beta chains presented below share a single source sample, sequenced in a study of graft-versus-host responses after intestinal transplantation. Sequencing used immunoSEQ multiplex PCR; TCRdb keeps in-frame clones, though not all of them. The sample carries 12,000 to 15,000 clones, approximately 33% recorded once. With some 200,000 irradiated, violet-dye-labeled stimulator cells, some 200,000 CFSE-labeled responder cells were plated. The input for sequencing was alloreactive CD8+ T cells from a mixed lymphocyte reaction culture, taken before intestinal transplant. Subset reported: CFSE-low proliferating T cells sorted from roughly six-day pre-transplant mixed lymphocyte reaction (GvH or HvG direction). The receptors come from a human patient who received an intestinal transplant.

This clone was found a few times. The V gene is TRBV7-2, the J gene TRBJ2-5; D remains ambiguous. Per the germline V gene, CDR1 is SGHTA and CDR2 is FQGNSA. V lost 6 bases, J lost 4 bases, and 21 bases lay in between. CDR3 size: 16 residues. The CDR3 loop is CASRASVAGLGETQYF. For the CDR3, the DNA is TGTGCCAGCAGGGCAAGCGTTGCCGGCCTGGGAGAGACCCAGTACTTC.

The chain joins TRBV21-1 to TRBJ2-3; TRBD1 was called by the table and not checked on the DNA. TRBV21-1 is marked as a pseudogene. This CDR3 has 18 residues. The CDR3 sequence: CASSKKKSQGQNTDTQYF. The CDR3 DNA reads TGTGCCAGCAGCAAAAAAAAGAGCCAGGGACAGAACACAGATACGCAGTATTTT.

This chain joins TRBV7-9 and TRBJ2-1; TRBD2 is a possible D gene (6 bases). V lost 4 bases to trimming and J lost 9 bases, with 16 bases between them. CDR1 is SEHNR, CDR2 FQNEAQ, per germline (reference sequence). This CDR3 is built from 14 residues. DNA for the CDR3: TGTGCCAGCAGCTATTGGGACTCCGGCTCTGAGCAGTTCTTC. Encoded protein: CASSYWDSGSEQFF.

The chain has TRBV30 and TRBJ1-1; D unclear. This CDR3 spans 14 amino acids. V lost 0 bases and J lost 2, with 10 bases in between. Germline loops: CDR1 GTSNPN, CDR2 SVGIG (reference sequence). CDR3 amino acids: CAWSVVGLNTEAFF. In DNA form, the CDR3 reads TGTGCCTGGAGTGTCGTTGGCCTTAACACTGAAGCTTTCTTT.

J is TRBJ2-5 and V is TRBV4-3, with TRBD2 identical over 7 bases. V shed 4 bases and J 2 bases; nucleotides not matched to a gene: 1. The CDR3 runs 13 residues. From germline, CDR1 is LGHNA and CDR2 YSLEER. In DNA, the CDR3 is TGCGCCAGCAGCCGGGACTATCAAGAGACCCAGTACTTC. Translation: CASSRDYQETQYF.

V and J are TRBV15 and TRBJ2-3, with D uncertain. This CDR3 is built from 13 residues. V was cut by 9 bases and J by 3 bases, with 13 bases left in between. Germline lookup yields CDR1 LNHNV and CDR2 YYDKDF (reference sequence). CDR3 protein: CATARGRTDTQYF. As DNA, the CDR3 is TGTGCCACTGCACGTGGGCGAACAGATACGCAGTATTTT.

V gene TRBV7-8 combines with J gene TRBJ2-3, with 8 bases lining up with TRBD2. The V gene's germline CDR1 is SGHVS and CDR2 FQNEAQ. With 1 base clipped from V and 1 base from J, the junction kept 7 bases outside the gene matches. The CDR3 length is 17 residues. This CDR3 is CASSLVVGAGGTDTQYF. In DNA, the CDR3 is TGTGCCAGCAGCTTAGTGGTGGGAGCGGGGGGCACAGATACGCAGTATTTT.

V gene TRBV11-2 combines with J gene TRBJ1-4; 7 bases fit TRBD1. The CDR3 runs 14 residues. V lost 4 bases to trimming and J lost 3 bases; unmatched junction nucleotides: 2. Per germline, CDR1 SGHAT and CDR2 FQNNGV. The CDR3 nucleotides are TGTGCCAGCAGCTCGACAGGGCCTAATGAAAAACTGTTTTTT. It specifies CASSSTGPNEKLFF.

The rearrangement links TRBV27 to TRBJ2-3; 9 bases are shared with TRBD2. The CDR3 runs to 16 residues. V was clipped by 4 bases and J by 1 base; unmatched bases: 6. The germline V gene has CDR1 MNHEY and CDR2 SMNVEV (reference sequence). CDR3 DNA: TGTGCCAGCAGTTGGGTAGCGGGGGTGGGCACAGATACGCAGTATTTT. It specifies CASSWVAGVGTDTQYF.

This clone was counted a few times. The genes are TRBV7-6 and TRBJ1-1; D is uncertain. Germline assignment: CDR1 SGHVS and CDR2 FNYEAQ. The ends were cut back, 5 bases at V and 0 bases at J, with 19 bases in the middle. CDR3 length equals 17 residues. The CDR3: CASSLPLQTALNTEAFF. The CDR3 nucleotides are TGTGCCAGCAGCCTGCCCCTCCAAACTGCCTTGAACACTGAAGCTTTCTTT. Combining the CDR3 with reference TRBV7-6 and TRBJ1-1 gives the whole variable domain GAGVSQSPRYKVTKRGQDVALRCDPISGHVSLYWYRQALGQGPEFLTYFNYEAQQDKSGLPNDRFSAERPEGSISTLTIQRTEQRDSAMYRCASSLPLQTALNTEAFFGQGTRLTVV.

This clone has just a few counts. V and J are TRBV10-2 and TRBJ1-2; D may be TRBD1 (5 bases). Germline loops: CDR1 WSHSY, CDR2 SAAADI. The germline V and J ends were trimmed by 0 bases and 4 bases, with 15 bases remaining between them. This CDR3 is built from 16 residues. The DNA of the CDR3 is TGCGCCAGCAGTGAGTCCGGGAGGGGTCTTGTCTATGGCTACACCTTC. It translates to CASSESGRGLVYGYTF.

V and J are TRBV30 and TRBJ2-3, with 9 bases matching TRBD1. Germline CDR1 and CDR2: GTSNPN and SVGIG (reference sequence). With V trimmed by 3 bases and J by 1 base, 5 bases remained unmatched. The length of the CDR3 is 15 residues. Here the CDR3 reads CAWSDWDRGTDTQYF. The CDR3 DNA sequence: TGTGCCTGGAGCGACTGGGACAGGGGCACAGATACGCAGTATTTT.

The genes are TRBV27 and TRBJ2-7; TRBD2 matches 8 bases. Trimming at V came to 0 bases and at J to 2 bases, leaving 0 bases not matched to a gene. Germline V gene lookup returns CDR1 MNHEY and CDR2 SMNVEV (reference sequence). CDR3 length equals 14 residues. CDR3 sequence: CASSLSAGAYEQYF. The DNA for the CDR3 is TGTGCCAGCAGTTTATCAGCGGGGGCCTACGAGCAGTACTTC.

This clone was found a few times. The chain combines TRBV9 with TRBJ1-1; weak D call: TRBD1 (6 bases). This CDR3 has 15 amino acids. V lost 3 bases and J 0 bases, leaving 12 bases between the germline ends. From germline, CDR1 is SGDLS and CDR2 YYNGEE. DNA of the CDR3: TGTGCCAGCAGCGAAAATACAGGGTTGAACACTGAAGCTTTCTTT. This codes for CASSENTGLNTEAFF.

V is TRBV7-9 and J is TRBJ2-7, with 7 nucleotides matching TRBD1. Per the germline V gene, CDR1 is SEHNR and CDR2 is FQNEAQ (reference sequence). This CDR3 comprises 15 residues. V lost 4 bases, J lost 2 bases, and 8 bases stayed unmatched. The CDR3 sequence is CASSSGTDPTYEQYF. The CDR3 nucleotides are TGTGCCAGCAGCTCCGGGACAGACCCCACCTACGAGCAGTACTTC.

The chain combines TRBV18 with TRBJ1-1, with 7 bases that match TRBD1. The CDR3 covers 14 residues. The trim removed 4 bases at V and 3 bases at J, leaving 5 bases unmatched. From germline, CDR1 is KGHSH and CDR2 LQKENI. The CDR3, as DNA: TGTGCCAGCTCACAGGGGGCGTTGGACACTGAAGCTTTCTTT. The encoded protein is CASSQGALDTEAFF.

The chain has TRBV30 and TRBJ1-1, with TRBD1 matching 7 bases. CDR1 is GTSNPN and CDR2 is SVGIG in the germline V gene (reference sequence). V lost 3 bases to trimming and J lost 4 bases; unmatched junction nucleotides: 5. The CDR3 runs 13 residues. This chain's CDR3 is CAWSPGQTTEAFF. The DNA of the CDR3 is TGTGCCTGGAGCCCGGGACAGACCACTGAAGCTTTCTTT.

CDR3: CSVRQGTLGYTF. The CDR3 coding sequence is TGCAGCGTTCGACAGGGGACCTTGGGCTACACCTTC. The V and J genes are TRBV29-1 and TRBJ1-2, with TRBD1 identical over 8 bases. With 5 bases clipped from V and 8 bases from J, the junction kept 7 bases outside the gene matches. CDR1 and CDR2 (germline): SQVTM, ANQGSEA. CDR3 size: 12 residues.

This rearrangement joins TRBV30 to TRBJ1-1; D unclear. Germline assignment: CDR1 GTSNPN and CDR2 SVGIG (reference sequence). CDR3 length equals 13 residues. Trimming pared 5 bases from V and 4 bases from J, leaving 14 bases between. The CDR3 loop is CAWGRETSTEAFF. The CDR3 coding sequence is TGTGCCTGGGGCCGGGAGACGTCCACTGAAGCTTTCTTT.

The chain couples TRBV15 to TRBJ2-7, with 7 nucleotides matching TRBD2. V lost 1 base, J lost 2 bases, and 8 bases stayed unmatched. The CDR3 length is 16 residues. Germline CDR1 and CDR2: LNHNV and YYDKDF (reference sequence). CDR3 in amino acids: CATSRVAGEITYEQYF. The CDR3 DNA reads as TGTGCCACCAGCAGAGTGGCGGGGGAAATTACCTACGAGCAGTACTTC.

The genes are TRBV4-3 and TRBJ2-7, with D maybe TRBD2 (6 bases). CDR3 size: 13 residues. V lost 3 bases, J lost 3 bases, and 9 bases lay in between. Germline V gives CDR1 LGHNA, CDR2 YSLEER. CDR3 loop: CASSQGLLYEQYF. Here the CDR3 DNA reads TGCGCCAGCAGCCAGGGACTCCTCTACGAGCAGTACTTC.

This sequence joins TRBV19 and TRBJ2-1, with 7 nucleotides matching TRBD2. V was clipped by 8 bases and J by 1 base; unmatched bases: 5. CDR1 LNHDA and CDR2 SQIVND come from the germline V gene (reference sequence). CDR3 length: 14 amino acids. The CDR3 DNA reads TGTGCCAGTCGGGACTACCATTCCTACAATGAGCAGTTCTTC. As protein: CASRDYHSYNEQFF.

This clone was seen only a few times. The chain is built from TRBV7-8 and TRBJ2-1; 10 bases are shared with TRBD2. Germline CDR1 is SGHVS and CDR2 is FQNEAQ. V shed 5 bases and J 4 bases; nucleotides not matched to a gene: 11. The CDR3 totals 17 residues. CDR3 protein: CASSPLAGGLTYNEQFF. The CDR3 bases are TGTGCCAGCAGCCCCTTAGCGGGGGGACTTACATACAATGAGCAGTTCTTC.

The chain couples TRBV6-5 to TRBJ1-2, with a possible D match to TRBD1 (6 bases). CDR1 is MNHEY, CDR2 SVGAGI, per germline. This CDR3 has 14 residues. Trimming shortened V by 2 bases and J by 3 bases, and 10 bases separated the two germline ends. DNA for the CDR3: TGTGCCAGCAGTTACCTACAGGGCTACTATGGCTACACCTTC. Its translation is CASSYLQGYYGYTF.

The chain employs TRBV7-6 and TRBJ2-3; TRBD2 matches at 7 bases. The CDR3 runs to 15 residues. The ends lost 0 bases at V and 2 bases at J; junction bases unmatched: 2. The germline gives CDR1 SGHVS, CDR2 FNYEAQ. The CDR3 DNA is TGTGCCAGCAGCTTAGCGGGGGGGGACACAGATACGCAGTATTTT. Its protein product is CASSLAGGDTDTQYF. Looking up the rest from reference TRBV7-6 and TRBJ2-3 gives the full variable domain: GAGVSQSPRYKVTKRGQDVALRCDPISGHVSLYWYRQALGQGPEFLTYFNYEAQQDKSGLPNDRFSAERPEGSISTLTIQRTEQRDSAMYRCASSLAGGDTDTQYFGPGTRLTVL.

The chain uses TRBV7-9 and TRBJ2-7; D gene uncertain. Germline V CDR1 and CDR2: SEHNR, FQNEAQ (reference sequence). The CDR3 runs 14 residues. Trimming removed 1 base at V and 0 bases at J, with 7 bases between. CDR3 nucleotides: TGTGCCAGCAGCTTAGACAGTTCCTCCTACGAGCAGTACTTC. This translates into CASSLDSSSYEQYF.

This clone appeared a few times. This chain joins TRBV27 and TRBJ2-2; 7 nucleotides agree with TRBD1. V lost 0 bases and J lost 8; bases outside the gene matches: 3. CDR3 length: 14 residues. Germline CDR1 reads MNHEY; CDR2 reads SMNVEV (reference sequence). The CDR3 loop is CASSLSTTGGELFF. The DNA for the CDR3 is TGTGCCAGCAGTTTATCGACGACAGGGGGGGAGCTGTTTTTT.

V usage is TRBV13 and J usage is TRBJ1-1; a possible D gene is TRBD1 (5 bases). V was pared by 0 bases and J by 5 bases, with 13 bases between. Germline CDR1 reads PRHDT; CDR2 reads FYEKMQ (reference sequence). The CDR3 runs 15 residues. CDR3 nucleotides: TGTGCCAGCAGCTTAGGTGGGACCGGGAGAACTGAAGCTTTCTTT. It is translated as CASSLGGTGRTEAFF.

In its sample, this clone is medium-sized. CDR3 region: CAISEWEEASGNTIYF. Here the CDR3 DNA reads TGTGCCATCAGTGAGTGGGAGGAGGCCTCTGGAAACACCATATATTTT. The gene calls are TRBV10-3 and TRBJ1-3; D not resolved. V lost 1 base and J 0 bases, leaving 10 bases between the germline ends. The CDR3 length is 16 residues. Germline-derived CDR1 and CDR2 are ENHRY and SYGVKD.

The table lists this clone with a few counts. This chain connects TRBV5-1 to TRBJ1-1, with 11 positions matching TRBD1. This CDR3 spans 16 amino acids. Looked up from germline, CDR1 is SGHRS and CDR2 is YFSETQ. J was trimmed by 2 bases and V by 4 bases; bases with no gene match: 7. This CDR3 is CASSPGTGGDNTEAFF. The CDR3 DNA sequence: TGCGCCAGCAGCCCCGGGACAGGGGGGGATAACACTGAAGCTTTCTTT.

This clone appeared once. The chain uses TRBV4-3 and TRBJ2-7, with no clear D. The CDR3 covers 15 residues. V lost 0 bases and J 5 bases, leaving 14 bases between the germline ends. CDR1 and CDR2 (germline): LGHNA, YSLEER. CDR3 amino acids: CASSQDSTPGNEQYF. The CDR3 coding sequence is TGCGCCAGCAGCCAAGATTCGACTCCCGGCAACGAGCAGTACTTC.